These 27 T cell receptor beta chains were sequenced from one sample in a study of cytomegalovirus exposure and HLA in healthy donors. A multiplex PCR was run with 60 Vbeta primers and 13 Jbeta primers. The protocol was immunoSEQ multiplex PCR, while the TCRdb copy is restricted to in-frame clones and leaves out a portion. The listing records about 77,000 clones. Sequencing was carried out using PBMCs. These receptors were obtained from a man aged 50-59 years in good health and CMV-seropositive.

J is TRBJ2-7 and V is TRBV6-1, with D tentatively TRBD1 (5 bases). Germline loops: CDR1 MNHNS, CDR2 SASEGT. CDR3 length: 14 amino acids. The V end lost 8 bases, the J end lost 1 base, and 15 bases lay between the germline ends. The CDR3, as DNA: TGTGCCAGCCGGATCCGACAGACATCCTACGAGCAGTACGTC. Its translation: CASRIRQTSYEQYV.

The chain recombines TRBV25-1 with TRBJ1-2; no clear D gene. From germline, CDR1 is MGHDK and CDR2 SYGVNS. V was trimmed by 4 bases and J by 6 bases, leaving 18 bases between them. The CDR3 sequence is 15 residues long. CDR3 DNA: TGTGCCAGCAGTGTTTCCTCCGGGTCCCCCGATGGCTACACCTTC. This codes for CASSVSSGSPDGYTF.

This chain links TRBV7-8 with TRBJ1-1, with 9 bases aligning to TRBD1. The length of the CDR3 is 17 residues. Germline values: CDR1 SGHVS, CDR2 FQNEAQ. The V segment lost 5 bases and the J segment 8 bases; nucleotides outside the gene matches: 18. The CDR3 coding sequence is TGTGCCAGCAGCCCATCGGGACAGGGCCCTCAGAGTGGAGAAGCTTTCTTT. Encoded protein: CASSPSGQGPQSGEAFF. Combining the CDR3 with reference TRBV7-8 and TRBJ1-1 gives the whole variable domain GAGVSQSPRYKVAKRGQDVALRCDPISGHVSLFWYQQALGQGPEFLTYFQNEAQLDKSGLPSDRFFAERPEGSVSTLKIQRTQQEDSAVYLCASSPSGQGPQSGEAFFGQGTRLTVV.

CDR3 bases: TGTGCCAGCTCACGACAGGGGGACACCGGGGAGCTGTTTTTT. It codes for CASSRQGDTGELFF. The chain uses TRBV18 and TRBJ2-2; 9 positions match TRBD1. The CDR3 is 14 amino acids. CDR1 is KGHSH and CDR2 is LQKENI in the germline V gene. J gave up 3 bases and V 4 bases, and 0 bases lay outside the gene matches.

This sequence joins TRBV6-1 and TRBJ1-1, with 7 bases matching TRBD1. Germline lookup yields CDR1 MNHNS and CDR2 SASEGT. With 4 bases clipped from V and 4 bases from J, the junction kept 6 bases outside the gene matches. There are 14 residues in the CDR3. The DNA for the CDR3 is TGTGCCAGCAGTGGACAGGGAAGCGGCACTGAAGCTTTCTTT. Amino acids: CASSGQGSGTEAFF.

The chain uses TRBV9 and TRBJ2-1, with 7 bases matching TRBD2. The CDR3 covers 16 residues. The V gene's germline CDR1 is SGDLS and CDR2 YYNGEE. Trimming took 0 bases from V and 1 from J; bases not matched to a gene: 4. The CDR3: CASSVGGGGSYNEQFF. The DNA for the CDR3 is TGTGCCAGCAGCGTAGGCGGGGGTGGGTCCTACAATGAGCAGTTCTTC. Combining the CDR3 with reference TRBV9 and TRBJ2-1 gives the whole variable domain DSGVTQTPKHLITATGQRVTLRCSPRSGDLSVYWYQQSLDQGLQFLIQYYNGEERAKGNILERFSAQQFPDLHSELNLSSLELGDSALYFCASSVGGGGSYNEQFFGPGTRLTVL.

The V and J genes are TRBV11-2 and TRBJ2-1; 7 bases match TRBD1. The junction had 7 bases not matched to a gene; V was cut back by 4 bases and J by 7 bases. Germline assignment: CDR1 SGHAT and CDR2 FQNNGV. CDR3 length: 14 residues. Here the CDR3 DNA reads TGTGCCAGCAGCTGGACAGGATGGGGAAATGAGCAGTTCTTC. Protein sequence: CASSWTGWGNEQFF.

The V gene is TRBV6-5, the J gene TRBJ1-1, with D perhaps matching TRBD1 (6 bases). Trimming took off 2 bases at V and 12 bases at J, with 13 bases between the two ends. CDR3 size: 12 residues. CDR1 is MNHEY, CDR2 SVGAGI, per germline. CDR3 DNA: TGTGCCAGCAGTTACCGAGGGACATTGCCTTTCTTT. Translating it yields CASSYRGTLPFF.

CDR3 region: CATQEGQNYGYTF. In DNA, the CDR3 is TGTGCCACCCAGGAGGGACAGAACTATGGCTACACCTTC. The rearrangement uses TRBV2 and TRBJ1-2; TRBD1 matches at 7 bases. This CDR3 is 13 amino acids long. V was pared by 10 bases and J by 2 bases, with 7 bases of the junction left unmatched. Germline values: CDR1 SNHLY, CDR2 FYNNEI.

The CDR3: CASSPTSGDEQFF. The CDR3 DNA follows: TGTGCCAGCAGCCCGACTAGCGGGGATGAGCAGTTCTTC. This chain connects TRBV7-8 to TRBJ2-1, with 11 bases lining up with TRBD2. CDR3 length: 13 amino acids. The germline CDR1 and CDR2 sequences are SGHVS and FQNEAQ. V shed 5 bases, J shed 8 bases, and the junction held 2 bases outside the gene matches.

The chain has TRBV2 and TRBJ1-5; D remains ambiguous. The length of the CDR3 is 14 residues. Germline lookup yields CDR1 SNHLY and CDR2 FYNNEI. V was shortened by 4 bases and J by 5 bases, with 12 bases between the two germline ends. In DNA, the CDR3 is TGTGCCAGCAGTGGAGGAAATGGCGATCAGCCCCAGCATTTT. It yields the protein CASSGGNGDQPQHF.

J is TRBJ1-3 and V is TRBV2; the match to TRBD1 covers 9 bases. Germline assignment: CDR1 SNHLY and CDR2 FYNNEI. V gave up 5 bases and J gave up 0 bases; unmatched junction bases: 5. The CDR3 is 16 residues long. DNA for the CDR3: TGTGCCAGCAGTCTACAGGGGGCCGTCTCTGGAAACACCATATATTTT. Encoded protein: CASSLQGAVSGNTIYF.

The rearrangement joins TRBV27 to TRBJ1-1; 8 nucleotides agree with TRBD1. Germline loops: CDR1 MNHEY, CDR2 SMNVEV (reference sequence). The CDR3 has 14 residues. V was pared by 4 bases and J by 2 bases, with 3 bases of the junction left unmatched. CDR3 loop: CASSSQGANTEAFF. CDR3 DNA sequence: TGTGCCAGCAGTTCGCAGGGGGCCAACACTGAAGCTTTCTTT.

The gene calls are TRBV27 and TRBJ2-5, with 7 bases that match TRBD2. The J call may be incorrect, as the DNA end agrees better with TRBJ2-7. The CDR3 covers 14 residues. Germline CDR1 and CDR2: MNHEY and SMNVEV (reference sequence). The CDR3 coding sequence is TGTGCCAGCAGTTCCGGGGGGTACTCCTACGAGCAGTACTTC. It encodes CASSSGGYSYEQYF.

The CDR3 bases are TGTGCCAGCTCATTGAGGGGGCAATCCTATAATTCACCCCTCCACTTT. Protein sequence: CASSLRGQSYNSPLHF. This chain links TRBV9 with TRBJ1-6, with 7 bases fitting TRBD1. Germline trimming cut 7 bases from V and 1 base from J; bases unmatched to any gene: 8. CDR3 length: 16 residues. Germline CDR1 and CDR2: SGDLS and YYNGEE.

This chain uses TRBV9 with TRBJ2-3; tentative D call: TRBD2 (5 bases). The length of the CDR3 is 14 residues. The germline V and J ends were trimmed by 3 bases and 5 bases, with 13 bases remaining between them. Germline V CDR1 and CDR2: SGDLS, YYNGEE. In DNA form, the CDR3 reads TGTGCCAGCAGCGCGGGCCCCGCGGGAGATACGCAGTATTTT. Its translation is CASSAGPAGDTQYF. Supplemented by reference TRBV9 and TRBJ2-3, the full variable domain reads DSGVTQTPKHLITATGQRVTLRCSPRSGDLSVYWYQQSLDQGLQFLIQYYNGEERAKGNILERFSAQQFPDLHSELNLSSLELGDSALYFCASSAGPAGDTQYFGPGTRLTVL.

V gene TRBV21-1 combines with J gene TRBJ2-5; no check of the table's D call, TRBD1, against the DNA was made. TRBV21-1 is labeled a pseudogene. The CDR3 length is 13 residues. For the CDR3, the DNA is TGTGCCAGCAGCTCCAGACAGGGAGAGACCCAGTACTTC. As protein: CASSSRQGETQYF.

This sequence joins TRBV25-1 and TRBJ2-5; 8 nucleotides agree with TRBD2. The CDR3 is made up of 14 amino acids. The germline V gene encodes CDR1 MGHDK and CDR2 SYGVNS. Unmatched junction bases numbered 1, after V lost 1 base and J lost 3 bases. CDR3 DNA: TGTGCCAGCAGTGAATTCGGGGGGGAAGAGACCCAGTACTTC. Protein product: CASSEFGGEETQYF.

The chain recombines TRBV27 with TRBJ2-7; D is undetermined. V was clipped by 8 bases and J by 1 base, with 6 bases between them. The CDR3 is made up of 11 amino acids. Germline CDR1 is MNHEY and CDR2 is SMNVEV (reference sequence). In nucleotides, the CDR3 is TGTGCCAGCGGTACTTCCTACGAGCAGTACTTC. This gives the protein CASGTSYEQYF.

V and J are TRBV27 and TRBJ2-2, with 11 bases fitting TRBD2. Germline CDR1 is MNHEY and CDR2 is SMNVEV (reference sequence). The CDR3 has 18 amino acids. The V segment lost 6 bases and the J segment 0 bases; nucleotides outside the gene matches: 9. The CDR3 reads CASRKTSGTIANTGELFF. Written as DNA, the CDR3 is TGTGCCAGCAGGAAGACTAGCGGGACCATCGCGAACACCGGGGAGCTGTTTTTT.

V and J are TRBV27 and TRBJ1-1; 8 nucleotides agree with TRBD1. This CDR3 comprises 14 residues. After removal of 4 bases from V and 4 bases from J, the junction contained 5 bases not matched to a gene. Germline V gene sequence: CDR1 MNHEY, CDR2 SMNVEV (reference sequence). CDR3 coding DNA: TGTGCCAGCAGTTCCATTACAGGGGGCACTGAAGCTTTCTTT. Translation gives CASSSITGGTEAFF.

The chain joins TRBV19 to TRBJ2-3, with 8 bases that match TRBD2. With V trimmed by 4 bases and J by 1 base, 4 bases remained unmatched. Germline V lookup: CDR1 LNHDA, CDR2 SQIVND (reference sequence). The CDR3 has 15 amino acids. The chain's CDR3 is CASSTQAGGTDTQYF. The CDR3 region has the DNA TGTGCCAGTAGTACACAAGCGGGGGGCACAGATACGCAGTATTTT.

The chain links TRBV5-4 to TRBJ1-1, with TRBD1 identical over 7 bases. J lost 8 bases, V lost 4 bases, and 17 bases had no gene match. The CDR3 has 16 residues. The germline V gene encodes CDR1 SGHNT and CDR2 YYREEE (reference sequence). The CDR3 here is CASSTGTVEIETEAFF. Here the CDR3 DNA reads TGTGCCAGCAGCACAGGGACAGTGGAAATTGAGACGGAAGCTTTCTTT.

The chain recombines TRBV19 with TRBJ2-3; D is unclear. The CDR3 length is 14 residues. Germline CDR1 reads LNHDA; CDR2 reads SQIVND (reference sequence). V gave up 7 bases and J gave up 4 bases, with 15 bases separating them. The chain's CDR3 is CASTGGYSADTQYF. The DNA for the CDR3 is TGTGCCAGTACCGGCGGATACTCGGCAGATACGCAGTATTTT.

The chain couples TRBV5-1 to TRBJ1-1; 8 bases fit TRBD1. This CDR3 comprises 12 residues. The J segment lost 11 bases and the V segment lost 2 bases, leaving 5 bases of the junction unmatched. The V gene's germline CDR1 is SGHRS and CDR2 YFSETQ. The CDR3 DNA sequence: TGCGCCAGCAGCTTCGGACAGGGTAAGGCTTTCTTT. Its translation: CASSFGQGKAFF.

The V gene is TRBV4-1, the J gene TRBJ2-7; 8 bases match TRBD1. Germline V lookup: CDR1 MGHRA, CDR2 YSYEKL. The V gene end was trimmed by 0 bases and the J gene end by 4 bases; junction bases not matched to a gene: 5. The CDR3 is 15 amino acids. CDR3 amino acids: CASSQEQGGLYEQYF. CDR3 DNA sequence: TGCGCCAGCAGCCAAGAACAGGGGGGTCTTTACGAGCAGTACTTC.

This chain joins TRBV15 and TRBJ2-5, with TRBD1 identical over 11 bases. The germline gives CDR1 LNHNV, CDR2 YYDKDF (reference sequence). This CDR3 spans 16 amino acids. V shed 1 base, J shed 2 bases, and the junction held 3 bases outside the gene matches. CDR3 DNA: TGTGCCACCAGCAGAGGGGGACAGGGGGAACAAGAGACCCAGTACTTC. It codes for CATSRGGQGEQETQYF.